These 18 T cell receptor beta chains originate from one sample sequenced in a study of T cells after somatic rescue of genetic block. Only in-frame clones appear in the TCRdb table, and some are missing; sequencing was by immunoSEQ multiplex PCR. The data contain tens of thousands of clones, around 92% of them singletons. Source material: peripheral blood mononuclear cells (PBMCs). All receptors come from a man in his forties.

The J gene is TRBJ1-2, the V gene TRBV7-9, with no clear D. The CDR3 runs to 15 residues. Trimming cost V 3 bases and J 4 bases, with 15 bases left between them. CDR1 and CDR2 (germline): SEHNR, FQNEAQ (reference sequence). The CDR3: CASSFDAGVRYGYTF. Written as DNA, the CDR3 is TGTGCCAGCAGCTTCGACGCAGGAGTTCGCTATGGCTACACCTTC.

The chain employs TRBV11-1 and TRBJ2-5; D unresolved. Germline V gene sequence: CDR1 SGHAT, CDR2 FQDESV (reference sequence). CDR3 size: 15 residues. Trimming cost V 1 base and J 3 bases, with 12 bases left between them. CDR3 sequence: CASSLGFGPKETQYF. CDR3 DNA sequence: TGTGCCAGCAGCTTAGGGTTCGGACCAAAAGAGACCCAGTACTTC.

V gene TRBV28 combines with J gene TRBJ2-7; D gene unclear. V lost 6 bases and J 0 bases, leaving 9 bases between the germline ends. Germline loops: CDR1 MDHEN, CDR2 SYDVKM. This CDR3 has 13 amino acids. The CDR3 bases are TGTGCCAGCAGGACGCAAAGCTCCTACGAGCAGTACTTC. Its translation: CASRTQSSYEQYF.

The chain combines TRBV12-5 with TRBJ1-5; the D is unclear. This CDR3 region has 11 residues. The germline V and J ends were trimmed by 6 bases and 4 bases, with 4 bases remaining between them. Germline V gives CDR1 LGHNT, CDR2 FRNRAP. This CDR3 reads CASGPNQPQHF. The CDR3 region has the DNA TGTGCTAGTGGCCCGAATCAGCCCCAGCATTTT.

The genes are TRBV5-1 and TRBJ2-3, with D uncertain. CDR3 length: 16 residues. Germline V gene data show CDR1 as SGHRS and CDR2 as YFSETQ. Deletions cut 0 bases from V and 0 bases from J, with 11 bases between. The CDR3 DNA sequence: TGCGCCAGCAGCTTGGGGACCCTCCCTAGCACAGATACGCAGTATTTT. Protein sequence: CASSLGTLPSTDTQYF.

The chain is built from TRBV10-2 and TRBJ2-7, with D possibly TRBD2 on 6 matching bases. The CDR3 is 17 residues long. Germline CDR1 is WSHSY and CDR2 is SAAADI. V shed 1 base and J shed 3 bases, with 19 bases lying between them. The CDR3 protein is CASSEWGGRGPYYEQYF. The CDR3 nucleotides are TGCGCCAGCAGTGAGTGGGGAGGTCGGGGCCCCTACTACGAGCAGTACTTC.

The chain links TRBV5-6 to TRBJ2-5; D remains ambiguous. In germline, CDR1 is SGHDT, CDR2 YYEEEE. With 4 bases removed from V and 2 bases from J, the gap between germline ends came to 9 bases. The CDR3 loop spans 13 amino acids. For the CDR3, the DNA is TGTGCCAGCAGCATACTACAACAAGAGACCCAGTACTTC. It translates to CASSILQQETQYF.

This rearrangement joins TRBV10-3 to TRBJ1-4; no clear D. The V end lost 10 bases, the J end lost 3 bases, and 12 bases lay between the germline ends. The CDR3 length is 13 residues. CDR1 is ENHRY and CDR2 is SYGVKD in the germline V gene. For the CDR3, the DNA is TGTGCCACCGCAGACGGGCCTAATGAAAAACTGTTTTTT. Encoded protein: CATADGPNEKLFF.

V is TRBV2 and J is TRBJ1-5; D gene ambiguous. Germline V gene sequence: CDR1 SNHLY, CDR2 FYNNEI. With 4 bases removed from V and 3 bases from J, the gap between germline ends came to 7 bases. CDR3 length equals 13 residues. DNA of the CDR3: TGTGCCAGCAGTGGTCAGAACAATCAGCCCCAGCATTTT. This translates into CASSGQNNQPQHF.

The chain employs TRBV6-1 and TRBJ1-1, with a weak D call TRBD1 (6 bases). Deletions cut 0 bases from V and 7 bases from J, with 12 bases between. Germline CDR1 MNHNS, CDR2 SASEGT. This CDR3 has 14 amino acids. CDR3 sequence (DNA): TGTGCCAGCAGTGAAGCCCCAGGGGCGGGTGAAGCTTTCTTT. Translating it yields CASSEAPGAGEAFF.

The chain uses TRBV2 and TRBJ1-1; 9 nucleotides align to TRBD1. This CDR3 has 15 residues. Germline V lookup: CDR1 SNHLY, CDR2 FYNNEI. J was trimmed by 1 base and V by 4 bases; bases with no gene match: 4. The CDR3 nucleotides are TGTGCCAGCAGTGGCCTACAGGGGGCGAACACTGAAGCTTTCTTT. Its protein is CASSGLQGANTEAFF.

The chain recombines TRBV5-4 with TRBJ2-7, with TRBD2 as a possible D gene (6 bases). Trimming shortened V by 4 bases and J by 4 bases, and 18 bases separated the two germline ends. This CDR3 contains 15 residues. CDR1 and CDR2 from the germline V gene are SGHNT and YYREEE (reference sequence). CDR3: CASSQGDSYPYEQYF. Here the CDR3 DNA reads TGTGCCAGCAGCCAAGGGGACTCCTACCCTTACGAGCAGTACTTC.

The CDR3 region is CASSPPGTKFAGNTIYF. The CDR3 nucleotides read TGTGCCAGCTCACCACCCGGGACAAAGTTCGCTGGAAACACCATATATTTT. The V gene is TRBV18, the J gene TRBJ1-3, with D possibly TRBD1 on 6 matching bases. The CDR3 is 17 amino acids. The germline V gene encodes CDR1 KGHSH and CDR2 LQKENI. Trimming pared 0 bases from V and 2 bases from J, leaving 14 bases between.

This chain links TRBV18 with TRBJ1-1; 10 nucleotides align to TRBD1. From germline, CDR1 is KGHSH and CDR2 LQKENI. The CDR3 runs 15 residues. With V trimmed by 4 bases and J by 4 bases, 6 bases remained unmatched. CDR3 region: CASSLTGTGVTEAFF. The CDR3 DNA is TGTGCCAGCTCACTGACCGGGACAGGGGTCACTGAAGCTTTCTTT.

The V gene is TRBV10-2, the J gene TRBJ2-2, with 11 bases matching TRBD2. From germline, CDR1 is WSHSY and CDR2 SAAADI. The J segment lost 7 bases and the V segment lost 7 bases, leaving 8 bases of the junction unmatched. The CDR3 is made up of 15 amino acids. CDR3 nucleotides: TGCGCCAGCATTGGGACTAGCGGCCGAGGCGGGGAGCTGTTTTTT. As protein: CASIGTSGRGGELFF.

CDR3 sequence: CASSSGSRGWGGNQETQYF. CDR3 in DNA: TGTGCCAGCAGCTCCGGTTCGCGGGGCTGGGGAGGGAACCAAGAGACCCAGTACTTC. This chain links TRBV11-2 with TRBJ2-5; 7 nucleotides match TRBD2. Germline CDR1 SGHAT, CDR2 FQNNGV. With V trimmed by 4 bases and J by 0 bases, 17 bases remained unmatched. This CDR3 region has 19 residues.

The chain combines TRBV5-4 with TRBJ2-7; perhaps TRBD2 as D (6 bases). CDR3 length: 14 residues. Germline lookup yields CDR1 SGHNT and CDR2 YYREEE (reference sequence). Trimming removed 0 bases at V and 3 bases at J, with 10 bases between. The CDR3 here is CASSLAPGDYEQYF. CDR3 DNA: TGTGCCAGCAGCTTGGCCCCGGGGGACTACGAGCAGTACTTC.

The chain's CDR3 is CASKKPGQGGADTQYF. CDR3 sequence (DNA): TGTGCCAGTAAGAAACCGGGACAGGGTGGGGCAGATACGCAGTATTTT. V and J are TRBV19 and TRBJ2-3, with 9 nucleotides matching TRBD1. The CDR3 extends over 16 amino acids. In germline, CDR1 is LNHDA, CDR2 SQIVND (reference sequence). V shed 7 bases, J shed 4 bases, and the junction held 12 bases outside the gene matches.